Presented here are 18 T cell receptor beta chains from one specimen sequenced in a study of regulatory T cells in long-lasting Graves disease. Regarding time point: newly diagnosed GD, antithyroid drugs for less than 3 months. PBMCs provided the RNA from which the TCR library was made. Building of the TCR beta libraries involved iRepertoire HTBI primers and Arm-PCR of CDR3 regions. TCRdb re-called the multiplex PCR reads with MiXCR, one entry per CDR3 protein. Of approximately 470,000 distinct CDR3 sequences listed, around 15% are singletons. These data were also filed under a second study, of T cells in Graves' hyperthyroidism and ophthalmopathy.

This specimen consisted of peripheral blood mononuclear cells (PBMCs), obtained at new diagnosis, from a patient treated with antithyroid drugs. Every receptor here comes from a man aged 40-49 years with Graves disease.

This clonotype was detected only a few times. The V and J genes are TRBV19 and TRBJ1-3, with TRBD1 matching over 7 bases. The trim removed 6 bases at V and 0 bases at J, leaving 2 bases unmatched. Germline V lookup: CDR1 LNHDA, CDR2 SQIVND (reference sequence). The CDR3 extends over 14 amino acids. CDR3 region: CASSWDSSGNTIYF. The CDR3 nucleotides are TGTGCCAGTAGCTGGGACAGCTCTGGAAACACCATATATTTT.

J is TRBJ2-1 and V is TRBV27; TRBD2 matches 9 bases. The ends lost 6 bases at V and 4 bases at J; junction bases unmatched: 4. Germline V gene sequence: CDR1 MNHEY, CDR2 SMNVEV (reference sequence). The CDR3 is 14 amino acids. DNA for the CDR3: TGTGCCAGCAGCTTCCTAGCGGGGTACAATGAGCAGTTCTTC. Its translation is CASSFLAGYNEQFF.

Notes on this clonotype: At one of its ends the junction is not consistent with the germline gene, which may arise from a read error. V gene TRBV29-1 combines with J gene TRBJ2-7; D gene uncertain. The germline V gene encodes CDR1 SQVTM and CDR2 ANQGSEA. There are 12 residues in the CDR3. The CDR3 coding sequence is TGCAGCGTTGAAGGCAGAAACTACGAGCGGTACTTC. It specifies CSVEGRNYERYF.

This clonotype was picked up a small number of times. The rearrangement links TRBV19 to TRBJ1-1, with D perhaps TRBD1 (6 bases). The CDR3 sequence is 14 residues long. Trimming cost V 6 bases and J 1 base, with 12 bases left between them. CDR1 and CDR2 (germline): LNHDA, SQIVND (reference sequence). The CDR3 nucleotides read TGTGCCAGTAGAAACAGGGCGGCGAACACTGAAGCTTTCTTT. It translates to CASRNRAANTEAFF.

This clonotype was seen repeatedly, ten times or more. V gene TRBV7-9 combines with J gene TRBJ2-1, with D uncertain. The CDR3 is 13 amino acids. CDR1 and CDR2 (germline): SEHNR, FQNEAQ (reference sequence). V gave up 1 base and J gave up 10 bases, with 11 bases separating them. The chain's CDR3 is CASSLVLPVEQFF. CDR3 bases: TGTGCCAGCAGCTTAGTTTTGCCGGTCGAGCAGTTCTTC. Drawing the rest from reference TRBV7-9 and TRBJ2-1, the complete variable domain is DTGVSQNPRHKITKRGQNVTFRCDPISEHNRLYWYRQTLGQGPEFLTYFQNEAQLEKSRLLSDRFSAERPKGSFSTLEIQRTEQGDSAMYLCASSLVLPVEQFFGPGTRLTVL.

This clonotype came up many times. The rearrangement joins TRBV11-2 to TRBJ2-5, with D tentatively TRBD2 (5 bases). Germline lookup yields CDR1 SGHAT and CDR2 FQNNGV. V lost 1 base, J lost 6 bases, and 12 bases lay in between. The CDR3 sequence is 14 residues long. The CDR3 is CASSLAGLTKTQYF. The CDR3 nucleotides read TGTGCCAGCAGCTTAGCGGGGTTAACGAAGACCCAGTACTTC.

At least ten counts were recorded for this clonotype. This chain links TRBV20-1 with TRBJ2-3; no definite D call. Trimming left V 5 bases short and J 2 bases short, with 14 bases between. The CDR3 is made up of 14 amino acids. Per germline, CDR1 DFQATT and CDR2 SNEGSKA (reference sequence). The CDR3 region has the DNA TGCAGTGCTTCCGGGTCAGAAAACACAGATACGCAGTATTTT. Translated: CSASGSENTDTQYF.

There are many counts of this clonotype. The chain joins TRBV30 to TRBJ2-5, with unresolved D. CDR1 and CDR2 (germline): GTSNPN, SVGIG (reference sequence). With 0 bases removed from V and 9 bases from J, the gap between germline ends came to 14 bases. The CDR3 runs to 13 residues. The CDR3 DNA sequence: TGTGCCTGGAGTGTTAATTGGGGTGCGGCCCAGTACTTC. Its protein product is CAWSVNWGAAQYF. The whole variable domain, remainder taken from reference TRBV30 and TRBJ2-5, is SQTIHQWPATLVQPVGSPLSLECTVEGTSNPNLYWYRQAAGRGLQLLFYSVGIGQISSEVPQNLSASRPQDRQFILSSKKLLLSDSGFYLCAWSVNWGAAQYFGPGTRLLVL.

There are many counts of this clonotype. The V gene is TRBV30, the J gene TRBJ2-6; D not certain. The germline gives CDR1 GTSNPN, CDR2 SVGIG (reference sequence). The CDR3 runs to 13 residues. V was trimmed by 7 bases and J by 0 bases, leaving 7 bases between them. CDR3 residues: CASISSGANVLTF. The DNA of the CDR3 is TGTGCCTCCATAAGCTCTGGGGCCAACGTCCTGACTTTC.

This clonotype was recorded a few times. A much larger clone differs by one base, so this may be a read error. The chain links TRBV28 to TRBJ2-7, with TRBD1 matching 7 bases. Germline CDR1 is MDHEN and CDR2 is SYDVKM. The CDR3 has 14 amino acids. CDR3 region: CASRKTGSRGEQHF. The CDR3 nucleotides are TGTGCCAGCCGAAAGACAGGGAGTCGAGGCGAGCAGCACTTC.

At least ten counts were recorded for this clonotype. V and J are TRBV24-1 and TRBJ2-1; perhaps TRBD2 as D (5 bases). This CDR3 has 18 residues. V was clipped by 0 bases and J by 0 bases, with 14 bases between them. Germline assignment: CDR1 KGHDR and CDR2 SFDVKD. CDR3 loop: CATSDLPRGESSYNEQFF. CDR3 nucleotide sequence: TGTGCCACCAGTGATTTGCCCCGTGGGGAGAGCTCCTACAATGAGCAGTTCTTC.

This clonotype was observed a few times. V usage is TRBV18 and J usage is TRBJ2-5, with TRBD1 as a possible D gene (6 bases). Deletions cut 2 bases from V and 5 bases from J, with 12 bases between. Germline lookup yields CDR1 KGHSH and CDR2 LQKENI. The CDR3 is 14 residues long. DNA of the CDR3: TGTGCCAGCTCACCAGACAGGCCCAGGGAGACCCAGTACTTC. Encoded protein: CASSPDRPRETQYF.

The chain has TRBV4-1 and TRBJ2-7; TRBD1 might be the D (5 bases). Germline assignment: CDR1 MGHRA and CDR2 YSYEKL. The CDR3 length is 15 residues. Trimming removed 0 bases from V and 0 bases from J, with 9 bases in between. The CDR3 is CASSQEDTFSYEQYF. The CDR3 DNA follows: TGCGCCAGCAGCCAAGAGGACACCTTCTCCTACGAGCAGTACTTC.

The sample holds many counts of this clonotype. The chain joins TRBV7-2 to TRBJ2-1, with 9 bases identical to TRBD2. The CDR3 loop spans 15 amino acids. V was clipped by 1 base and J by 8 bases; unmatched bases: 6. CDR1 is SGHTA, CDR2 FQGNSA, per germline. In DNA, the CDR3 is TGTGCCAGCAGCTTAGAGGGGCGGGAGGGCTATGAGCAGTTCTTC. This gives the protein CASSLEGREGYEQFF.

This clonotype was counted ten times or more. The chain carries TRBV2 and TRBJ2-5, with D perhaps matching TRBD1 or TRBD2 (6 bases each). Per germline, CDR1 SNHLY and CDR2 FYNNEI. Trimming left V 6 bases short and J 7 bases short, with 15 bases between. The length of the CDR3 is 13 residues. Here the CDR3 reads CASRDYETGTQYF. The CDR3 DNA reads TGTGCCAGCAGGGACTACGAGACAGGGACCCAGTACTTC.

This clonotype turned up a few times. V is TRBV7-8 and J is TRBJ1-6, with TRBD1 matching over 9 bases. The germline gives CDR1 SGHVS, CDR2 FQNEAQ. V was pared by 2 bases and J by 10 bases, with 6 bases of the junction left unmatched. This CDR3 comprises 15 residues. CDR3 residues: CASSLLQGARSPLHF. The DNA of the CDR3 is TGTGCCAGCAGCTTATTACAGGGGGCGCGGTCACCCCTCCACTTT.

Ten or more counts support this clonotype. The chain uses TRBV27 and TRBJ1-1; 8 positions match TRBD1. Germline CDR1 and CDR2: MNHEY and SMNVEV (reference sequence). There are 12 residues in the CDR3. Germline trimming cut 6 bases from V and 5 bases from J; bases unmatched to any gene: 2. The DNA for the CDR3 is TGTGCCAGCAGACAGGGGGGGACTGAAGCTTTCTTT. It encodes CASRQGGTEAFF.

A few counts support this clonotype. The rearrangement uses TRBV14 and TRBJ1-4, with TRBD1 matching 9 bases. V shed 3 bases and J 7 bases; nucleotides not matched to a gene: 6. From germline, CDR1 is SGHDN and CDR2 FVKESK. The CDR3 runs to 15 residues. DNA for the CDR3: TGTGCCAGCAGCCATGTACAGGGGGCGGGTGAAAAACTGTTTTTT. This encodes CASSHVQGAGEKLFF.